The present T cell receptor beta chain was sequenced within a study of blood T cells in healthy people across ages (dated by TCRdb to the mid-2010s). With regard to the full study: In model experiments, template switching captured roughly one uniquely barcoded TCR beta cDNA molecule for every two T cells. Using the same blood draw, the study looked at two additional independent replicas of 1 million unique cDNA reads for two donors, one aged 18 to 30 and the other aged 80 or older. Age-related changes in TCR beta repertoire diversity were measured in the study by deep sequencing normalized with unique cDNA molecular identifiers. To avoid experimental bias, donors of different ages were distributed randomly across sequencing lanes. The donors were divided into four age groups: young (average roughly 15 years), middle-aged (about 40), aged (around 67) and long-lived (82).

To note about this clonotype: The antigen this receptor binds is unknown. No base quality information exists; no much larger clone differs at one position.

The library was obtained by 5' RACE. The listed sequencing device is Illumina HiSeq 2500. A second PCR of about 6 to 11 cycles was performed with a sample-barcoded 5' primer and a J-beta primer mix. A unique molecular identifier was introduced onto each TCR beta cDNA molecule by a template-switch 5' adaptor carrying 12 random nucleotides. Each sample yielded at least 2.5 million CDR3-containing paired-end reads. First-strand cDNA synthesis was performed from all RNA using the Mint cDNA synthesis kit, with priming by a TRBC-specific oligonucleotide. Following uracil-DNA glycosylase treatment, all cDNA underwent a first 18-cycle PCR with the universal primers M1SS and BC2_uni_R. The authors' analysis ran thus. Normalization of each sample was performed by random selection of 1 million high-quality reads, each carrying a distinct molecular identifier. Reads sharing molecular identifiers were discarded rather than binned into consensus sequences. MiTCR, set to a Q25 quality threshold and the strictest error-elimination algorithm, was used for CDR3 identification, clonotype clustering and error correction. Lower-bound total TCR beta diversity was estimated with a nonparametric unseen species model using Euler transformation. Using fastp at Q25 and MiXCR, TCRdb reprocessed the public reads and kept productive beta chains. Identical CDR3 protein sequences are pooled into one entry, listed with their most common genes and DNA. TCRdb's processing, not the authors' own work, is the source of the V and J calls. In all, the sample holds about 970,000 distinct CDR3 sequences, and roughly 47% of those were seen once. Of the sample, over 20% is held by the ten largest clones.

The donors were around 39 Caucasian individuals from Russia, aged 6 to 90 years, who were systemically healthy. About 10 milliliters of peripheral blood were collected from each donor into EDTA-treated Vacutainer tubes. Ficoll-Paque density-gradient centrifugation was used to isolate PBMCs, with at least 7 million obtained per sample. Total RNA was extracted from PBMCs with Trizol reagent, with at least 5.5 micrograms obtained per sample. The percentages of naive CD45RAhigh/CD27high T cells were determined by flow cytometry on a PBMC aliquot from every donor. The CDR3 starts with the cysteine, ends with the phenylalanine, and has 15 residues. The CDR3 DNA has 45 bases and is translated from base 1. Relative to germline, V is missing 6 bases and J is missing 8 bases, with 12 bases of the junction outside any gene match. Reading the germline V gene gives CDR1 SGHTA and CDR2 FQGTGA. The full study reports these points: Total diversity estimates from one million sequenced T cells were considered lower bounds and underestimates. Because donor CMV infection status was unknown, age-related changes in expanded clonotypes were potentially confounded. Compared with the aged group, the long-lived group had more naive CD4+ T cells, fewer expanded clones and increased TCR diversity, suggesting age selection. Observed TCR beta diversity per million T cells fell roughly linearly with age, and a significant reduction was already apparent by age roughly 40. Since profiling was done on bulk unsorted PBMCs, naive and antigen-experienced compartments could not be conclusively compared. Observed TCR beta diversity correlated strongly with the percentage of naive T cells measured by flow cytometry.

The specimen was blood. The rearrangement combines TRBV7-3 with TRBJ2-2; 7 middle bases align to TRBD2. This TCR derives from an older woman in good health. The sequenced DNA is TGTGCCAGCAGACCTCCGGGACTACTAGGGGGGGAGCTGTTTTTT. Its translation reads: CASRPPGLLGGELFF.